This record concerns one T cell receptor (beta chain) sequence. No antigen is known for it. This sample was included in a study of CD8 T cells in ankylosing spondylitis. The CDR3 consists of 17 residues. V dropped 4 bases and J dropped 7; count of bases not matched to a gene: 12. Germline assignment: CDR1 MGHRA and CDR2 YSYEKL. A quantitative 5'-RACE method, one with molecular barcodes, was used to make TCR beta libraries. MiXCR, applied by TCRdb to the 5' RACE reads, yields one record per CDR3 protein. The table has about 390,000 distinct CDR3 sequences, 20% to 25% seen once. Study-wide results and caveats: In ankylosing spondylitis blood, a motif of seven to nine highly homologous TCR beta variants appeared characteristic. Some of these motif variants have turned up before, in reports on reactive arthritis synovial fluid and blood. Matched ankylosing spondylitis synovial fluid reportedly showed significant enrichment of disease-linked clones. Disease-linked clones bore a CD8+ phenotype, appearing relatively rarely in peripheral blood.

The rearrangement uses TRBV4-1 and TRBJ2-1; 11 bases line up with TRBD2. Sequenced material: blood, either unsorted or a sorted T cell fraction (not recorded which). This TCR was sampled from a male donor with ankylosing spondylitis. This CDR3 is CASSLGIAGGPYNEQFF. The CDR3 nucleotides read TGCGCCAGCAGCCTGGGGATAGCGGGAGGGCCGTATAATGAGCAGTTCTTC.